The sequence of this T cell receptor (beta chain) was determined in a study of tissue T cells after allogeneic stem cell transplantation. With respect to this clone: The gene names given are mouse names. The missing CDR3 end, 1 residue past where the read stops, is filled in from the germline J gene.

Germline V gene sequence: CDR1 KGHPV, CDR2 FQNQEV (reference sequence). J lost 6 bases, V lost 4 bases, and 4 bases had no gene match. CDR3 length equals 13 residues. Sequencing used immunoSEQ multiplex PCR; TCRdb keeps in-frame clones, though not all of them. The table lists roughly 51,000 clones, about three quarters of them singletons, with around 0.6% in the top ten. The clonotype originates from a pool of C57BL/6 mice in good health. Source material: sorted cells pooled from one or two spleens. The rearrangement links TRBV26 to TRBJ2-5; TRBD1 aligns across 7 bases. CDR3 bases read: TGTGCCAGCAGTCCCCACAGGGGTGACACCCAGTAC. As protein: CASSPHRGDTQY. The CDR3 in its entirety is CASSPHRGDTQYF.